A selection of T cell receptor beta chains follows, all from one sample in a study of shared clonotypes between healthy human individuals. Assay: immunoSEQ multiplex PCR; the TCRdb copy retains only in-frame clones and omits some. The sample lists around 600,000 clones, roughly 97% occurring once. Material: naive CD4+ T cells sorted from blood. The receptors shown here come from a woman aged 30 to 39 in good health. Each CDR3 is given with its conserved first and last residue. The D gene is left open where the match is weak. The size entry is marked missing in some rows and otherwise reads once, few, many or a size class.

-	TRBV21-1	17	-	TRBJ2-6	TGTGCCAGCAGCAAAGGGTTAACTTCCCCTGGGGCCAACGTCCTGACTTTC	CASSKGLTSPGANVLTF
TRBD2	TRBV27	15	-	TRBJ2-2	TGTGCCAGCGCCCGGCGGACTAGCGGAGACGGGGAGCTGTTTTTT	CASARRTSGDGELFF
-	TRBV5-4	13	-	TRBJ1-3	TGTGCCAGCAGCTGGAATTCTGGAAACACCATATATTTT	CASSWNSGNTIYF
-	TRBV4-1	13	-	TRBJ1-2	TGCGCCAGCAGCCAAGCCATCCCGGAACCCTACACCTTC	CASSQAIPEPYTF
-	TRBV28	16	-	TRBJ1-3	TGTGCCACCCTCGGCGGCCAGGTGGTTTCTGGAAACACCATATATTTT	CATLGGQVVSGNTIYF
TRBD1	TRBV19	13	-	TRBJ2-2	TGTGCCAGTAGCACAGGGGGAACCGGGGAGCTGTTTTTT	CASSTGGTGELFF
-	TRBV7-8	18	-	TRBJ1-5	TGTGCCAGCAGCTCTATAGGGAGGCAGGGAAAGAGGTCCCAGCCCCAGCATTTT	CASSSIGRQGKRSQPQHF
-	TRBV7-9	14	-	TRBJ2-5	TGTGCCAGCGACGGGCAAGGGCTCCAAGAGACCCAGTACTTC	CASDGQGLQETQYF
-	TRBV9	15	-	TRBJ2-1	-	CASSVGSGSLRIPFF
-	TRBV18	12	-	TRBJ2-5	TGTGCCAGCTCACCATATGAAGAGACCCAGTACTTC	CASSPYEETQYF
-	TRBV19	16	once	TRBJ2-3	TGTGCCACCCCCCCGGCTGGGGGAGAGCACACAGATACGCAGTATTTT	CATPPAGGEHTDTQYF
-	TRBV7-9	18	-	TRBJ2-1	TGTGCCAGCAGCCCAATCGGTAGGGGGAGCAGCTCCTACAATGAGCAGTTCTTC	CASSPIGRGSSSYNEQFF
-	TRBV4-1	13	-	TRBJ2-1	TGCGCCAGCACGGGAAAGACCTGGAATGAGCAGTTCTTC	CASTGKTWNEQFF
TRBD1	TRBV30	13	once	TRBJ1-5	TGTGCCTGGAATAGGGGGCGCGGGCAGCCCCAGCATTTT	CAWNRGRGQPQHF
-	TRBV25-1	13	-	TRBJ2-7	TGTGCCAGCAGTGACTGGGCTCGCACGAAGCAGTACTTC	CASSDWARTKQYF
TRBD1	TRBV5-1	17	-	TRBJ1-2	TGCGCCAGCAGCTTGGGACTAGGGACAGGGTTTATCTATGGCTACACCTTC	CASSLGLGTGFIYGYTF
-	TRBV28	14	once	TRBJ1-3	TGTGCCGGATCGACTCGGGGGTCTGGAAACACCATATATTTT	CAGSTRGSGNTIYF
TRBD2	TRBV11-2	15	-	TRBJ2-2	TGTGCCAGCAGCCCGGGGGGTCTTGGCACCGGGGAGCTGTTTTTT	CASSPGGLGTGELFF
TRBD1	TRBV19	16	-	TRBJ2-2	TGTGCCAGCGCAGACAGGGGGAAAACGAACACCGGGGAGCTGTTTTTT	CASADRGKTNTGELFF
-	TRBV27	16	-	TRBJ1-1	TGTGCCAGCACCCCGAATGCAGGGGTCGTGATCACTGAAGCTTTCTTT	CASTPNAGVVITEAFF
-	TRBV18	15	-	TRBJ2-2	TGTGCCAGCTCACCAAGGGCAGCTAACACCGGGGAGCTGTTTTTT	CASSPRAANTGELFF
TRBD2	TRBV13	16	-	TRBJ2-4	TGTGCCAGCAGCCAGGGACTACCGGTCGCCAAAAACATTCAGTACTTC	CASSQGLPVAKNIQYF
-	TRBV11-2	11	-	TRBJ2-1	TGTGCCAGCAGCCTATTCCAGCGTCAGTTCTTC	CASSLFQRQFF
-	TRBV7-8	15	-	TRBJ1-1	TGTGCCAGCAGCTTAGCCGATCCTTCGAACACTGAAGCTTTCTTT	CASSLADPSNTEAFF